This entry describes one TCR beta chain. As yet, its antigen is unknown. V gave up 2 bases and J gave up 0 bases; unmatched junction bases: 9. CDR1 is SGHRS, CDR2 YFSETQ, per germline. The CDR3 is made up of 18 amino acids. These data originate in a study of naive and memory T cell subsets. Study-wide results and limits: From naive to CM, EM and EMRA, diversity decreased and Gini increased. There was no ground truth to check naive and memory subset results.

The beta constant-region primer was an equimolar mix of two oligonucleotides covering TRBC1 and TRBC2. Four rounds of PCR amplified the ligated cDNA using nested alpha and beta constant-region primers plus SP2. A single record per CDR3 protein comes from TCRdb applying MiXCR to the UMI-ligation and nested PCR reads. The data hold over 30,000 distinct CDR3 sequences, with roughly 18% observed a single time. Specimen: effector memory CD4+ T cells from blood. Described subset: effector memory, CD45RA- CD27-. The sequence derives from a human donor in good health. The V gene is TRBV5-1, the J gene TRBJ2-1, with 9 bases lining up with TRBD2. The CDR3 nucleotides are TGCGCCAGCAGCTTTCCTGACTCTAGCGGGGTCTCCTACAATGAGCAGTTCTTC. The encoded protein is CASSFPDSSGVSYNEQFF.